Below, 32 T cell receptor beta chains from the same sample are listed, as sequenced in a study of T cells after yellow fever vaccination. Using its own MiXCR run on the 5' RACE reads, TCRdb lists one record per CDR3 protein. In the table there are about 360,000 distinct CDR3 sequences, 6.2% of which are singletons. The sample was PBMCs, taken 5 days after the yellow fever booster vaccination. These receptors came from a man aged 25-40 years who received the YFV17D yellow fever vaccine.

This clonotype was seen at least ten times. Mismatch with germline at one junction end may stem from a read error. The gene calls are TRBV18 and TRBJ2-3; unclear D gene. Germline V gene data show CDR1 as KGHSH and CDR2 as LQKENI. This CDR3 has 12 amino acids. The CDR3 DNA reads TGCGCCAGCAGCCCCGACACAGATACGCAGTATTTT. Residues: CASSPDTDTQYF. The full variable domain, in which reference TRBV18 and TRBJ2-3 provide the parts outside the CDR3, is NAGVMQNPRHLVRRRGQEARLRCSPMKGHSHVYWYRQLPEEGLKFMVYLQKENIIDESGMPKERFSAEFPKEGPSILRIQQVVRGDSAAYFCASSPDTDTQYFGPGTRLTVL.

The chain links TRBV7-8 to TRBJ1-1, with D maybe TRBD1 (5 bases). Germline V gene lookup returns CDR1 SGHVS and CDR2 FQNEAQ. This CDR3 has 15 residues. V shed 1 base and J shed 5 bases, with 14 bases lying between them. The CDR3 DNA follows: TGTGCCAGCAGCTTAGAAGGGCCAGGGCGGACTGAAGCTTTCTTT. It yields the protein CASSLEGPGRTEAFF.

This clonotype was seen more than once but under ten times. The V and J genes are TRBV20-1 and TRBJ2-1; TRBD2 matches at 12 bases. Trimming removed 3 bases from V and 5 bases from J; junction bases left unmatched: 8. CDR3 length equals 16 residues. Germline CDR1 is DFQATT and CDR2 is SNEGSKA (reference sequence). The CDR3 bases are TGCAGTGCTAGGCAGCTAGCGGGAGGGTTAGACAATGAGCAGTTCTTC. This gives the protein CSARQLAGGLDNEQFF.

The V call is TRBV20-1, the J call TRBJ1-2; TRBD1 might be the D (6 bases). Germline-derived CDR1 and CDR2 are DFQATT and SNEGSKA (reference sequence). V lost 4 bases to trimming and J lost 0 bases, with 18 bases between them. The CDR3 consists of 16 residues. This CDR3 reads CSATYSNRETNYGYTF. DNA of the CDR3: TGCAGTGCTACCTACTCAAACAGGGAGACTAACTATGGCTACACCTTC.

The chain links TRBV7-3 to TRBJ1-1; tentative D call: TRBD1 (5 bases). V was shortened by 4 bases and J by 6 bases, with 15 bases between the two germline ends. The CDR3 length is 14 residues. From germline, CDR1 is SGHTA and CDR2 FQGTGA. CDR3 coding DNA: TGTGCCAGCAGCTCCAAACCGGGACGCGCTGAAGCTTTCTTT. Translating it yields CASSSKPGRAEAFF.

Many counts were recorded for this clonotype. V gene TRBV6-4 combines with J gene TRBJ1-4; D is perhaps TRBD1 (5 bases). Per the germline V gene, CDR1 is MRHNA and CDR2 is SNTAGT. Trimming removed 8 bases from V and 0 bases from J, with 25 bases in between. The CDR3 loop spans 19 amino acids. The chain's CDR3 is CASPTANTGTGATNEKLFF. CDR3 in DNA: TGTGCCAGCCCCACCGCCAACACTGGAACAGGTGCAACTAATGAAAAACTGTTTTTT.

J is TRBJ2-2 and V is TRBV24-1; the match to TRBD1 covers 7 bases. Germline CDR1 reads KGHDR; CDR2 reads SFDVKD. The CDR3 has 14 residues. V dropped 4 bases and J dropped 6; count of bases not matched to a gene: 4. The CDR3 reads CATSDPGTAGELFF. The CDR3 region has the DNA TGTGCCACCAGTGACCCTGGGACAGCCGGGGAGCTGTTTTTT.

There are many counts of this clonotype. The chain links TRBV5-5 to TRBJ2-1, with 15 bases lining up with TRBD2. J was trimmed by 6 bases and V by 6 bases; bases with no gene match: 10. The germline gives CDR1 SGHKS, CDR2 YYEKEE (reference sequence). The CDR3 is made up of 17 amino acids. The CDR3, as DNA: TGTGCCAGCATCGACCCCGGGACTAGCGGGAGGTTCAATGAGCAGTTCTTC. Translating gives CASIDPGTSGRFNEQFF.

This clonotype was seen ten or more times. The rearrangement uses TRBV20-1 and TRBJ2-7; D possibly matches TRBD1 or TRBD2 (5 bases each). Germline V gene lookup returns CDR1 DFQATT and CDR2 SNEGSKA (reference sequence). Trimming shortened V by 1 base and J by 0 bases, and 10 bases separated the two germline ends. This CDR3 spans 14 amino acids. The CDR3 nucleotides are TGCAGTGCTAGAGCGGGACGGGACTCCTACGAGCAGTACTTC. Translated, it gives CSARAGRDSYEQYF.

This clonotype was found a few times. The rearrangement joins TRBV20-1 to TRBJ2-3, with 11 bases fitting TRBD2. The V and J ends lost 6 bases and 7 bases, in that order; junction bases with no gene match: 9. Germline V gene lookup returns CDR1 DFQATT and CDR2 SNEGSKA (reference sequence). This CDR3 spans 14 amino acids. CDR3 coding DNA: TGCAGTGCCGCACTAGCGGGAGTTGCCTATACGCAGTATTTT. Translated: CSAALAGVAYTQYF.

This clonotype was picked up a small number of times. The chain links TRBV7-2 to TRBJ2-1; D is unresolved. Trimming cost V 1 base and J 5 bases, with 12 bases left between them. Germline V lookup: CDR1 SGHTA, CDR2 FQGNSA. There are 15 residues in the CDR3. This chain's CDR3 is CASSLDQWPHNEQFF. The CDR3 nucleotides read TGTGCCAGCAGCTTAGACCAATGGCCTCACAATGAGCAGTTCTTC. Variable domain in full (rest from reference TRBV7-2 and TRBJ2-1): GAGVSQSPSNKVTEKGKDVELRCDPISGHTALYWYRQSLGQGLEFLIYFQGNSAPDKSGLPSDRFSAERTGGSVSTLTIQRTQQEDSAVYLCASSLDQWPHNEQFFGPGTRLTVL.

This clonotype was observed a handful of times. The gene calls are TRBV7-9 and TRBJ2-7, with D unresolved. The CDR3 contains 14 residues. The germline V gene has CDR1 SEHNR and CDR2 FQNEAQ (reference sequence). Between the trimmed V and J ends, which lost 5 bases and 1 base, there was a span of 12 bases. CDR3 in DNA: TGTGCCAGCAGCCCATGGACGGAATCCTACGAGCAGTACTTC. Protein sequence: CASSPWTESYEQYF.

This clonotype has a count of ten or more. The chain recombines TRBV12-3 or TRBV12-4 with TRBJ2-7, with D hard to call. Trimming cost V 4 bases and J 3 bases, with 13 bases left between them. The CDR3 extends over 14 amino acids. The DNA for the CDR3 is TGTGCCAGCAGTTCTGAGTTTTCTTACTACGAGCAGTACTTC. As protein: CASSSEFSYYEQYF.

This clonotype has more than one count but fewer than ten. Here the CDR3 reads CASSPSTDTIYF. CDR3 DNA sequence: TGTGCCAGCAGTCCCTCCACGGACACCATATATTTT. The chain links TRBV12-3 or TRBV12-4 to TRBJ1-3; D is unresolved. Deletions cut 5 bases from V and 8 bases from J, with 10 bases between. The CDR3 covers 12 residues.

This clonotype was seen a few times. The chain links TRBV14 to TRBJ2-2; D is uncertain. The germline V gene encodes CDR1 SGHDN and CDR2 FVKESK. There are 13 residues in the CDR3. V was trimmed by 8 bases and J by 7 bases, leaving 14 bases between them. The CDR3 bases are TGTGCCAGCCACGCTTTTGAGCGCGGGGAGCTGTTTTTT. Translated, it gives CASHAFERGELFF.

There are many counts of this clonotype. The chain carries TRBV6-1 and TRBJ2-2, with TRBD1 as a possible D gene (7 bases). In germline, CDR1 is MNHNS, CDR2 SASEGT. Trimming removed 6 bases from V and 6 bases from J, with 17 bases in between. The CDR3 contains 15 residues. DNA of the CDR3: TGTGCCAGCAGCCAGCGACAGGGCGGGGCCGGGGAGCTGTTTTTT. It translates to CASSQRQGGAGELFF.

This clonotype has at least ten counts. The rearrangement uses TRBV7-8 and TRBJ2-1; a possible D gene is TRBD2 (5 bases). The germline gives CDR1 SGHVS, CDR2 FQNEAQ. The CDR3 has 14 residues. The V and J ends lost 2 bases and 6 bases respectively, with 11 bases between them. Written as DNA, the CDR3 is TGTGCCAGCAGCTTATGGGAGTGGCGCAATGAGCAGTTCTTC. Translated, it gives CASSLWEWRNEQFF. Using reference TRBV7-8 and TRBJ2-1 for the parts outside the CDR3, the full variable domain is GAGVSQSPRYKVAKRGQDVALRCDPISGHVSLFWYQQALGQGPEFLTYFQNEAQLDKSGLPSDRFFAERPEGSVSTLKIQRTQQEDSAVYLCASSLWEWRNEQFFGPGTRLTVL.

The chain recombines TRBV5-8 with TRBJ2-4; D may match TRBD1 or TRBD2 (5 bases each). Germline V gives CDR1 SGHTS, CDR2 YDEGEE. Trimming took off 7 bases at V and 13 bases at J, with 21 bases between the two ends. The CDR3 totals 13 residues. CDR3 sequence: CASGPRDHFWQYF. In nucleotides, the CDR3 is TGTGCCAGCGGACCCCGGGACCACTTCTGGCAGTACTTC.

This clonotype was observed many times. The chain employs TRBV3-1 and TRBJ1-5, with TRBD1 identical over 8 bases. Germline values: CDR1 LGHDT, CDR2 YNNKEL (reference sequence). The CDR3 spans 18 residues. With V trimmed by 2 bases and J by 2 bases, 11 bases remained unmatched. CDR3 sequence reads: CASSQNPSGGIGNQPQHF. DNA of the CDR3: TGTGCCAGCAGCCAAAACCCTTCAGGGGGCATCGGCAATCAGCCCCAGCATTTT.

This clonotype has a handful of counts. The J gene is TRBJ2-7, the V gene TRBV29-1, with D unclear. This CDR3 comprises 14 residues. CDR1 SQVTM and CDR2 ANQGSEA come from the germline V gene. V was pared by 3 bases and J by 2 bases, with 14 bases between. Written as DNA, the CDR3 is TGCAGCGTTGATTTGACGCCAGGCCCCTACGAGCAGTACTTC. It is translated as CSVDLTPGPYEQYF.

This clonotype was seen only a few times. The chain employs TRBV28 and TRBJ2-7; D is uncertain. The V end lost 6 bases, the J end lost 11 bases, and 14 bases lay between the germline ends. This CDR3 has 11 residues. CDR1 and CDR2 (germline): MDHEN, SYDVKM. As DNA, the CDR3 is TGTGCCAGCAGGCGCACCTCCTACGAGTACTTC. Translated, it gives CASRRTSYEYF. Variable domain in full (rest from reference TRBV28 and TRBJ2-7): DVKVTQSSRYLVKRTGEKVFLECVQDMDHENMFWYRQDPGLGLRLIYFSYDVKMKEKGDIPEGYSVSREKKERFSLILESASTNQTSMYLCASRRTSYEYFGPGTRLTVT.

This clonotype was detected ten times or more. This chain joins TRBV7-2 and TRBJ2-5, with 9 nucleotides matching TRBD2. The CDR3 is 17 amino acids. Germline CDR1 reads SGHTA; CDR2 reads FQGNSA. Trimming cost V 1 base and J 4 bases; bases outside gene matches: 10. The CDR3 bases are TGTGCCAGCAGCTTAGGTGATAGCGGGAGAGGGATAGAGACCCAGTACTTC. This translates into CASSLGDSGRGIETQYF.

In the case of this clonotype: A much larger clone sits a single nucleotide away, making a read error possible. V gene TRBV7-2 combines with J gene TRBJ2-7; D is undetermined. This CDR3 has 14 residues. The germline V gene has CDR1 SGHTA and CDR2 FQGNSA. CDR3 sequence: CAGSLGAAAYEQYF. CDR3 in DNA: TGTGCCGGCAGCTTGGGCGCGGCAGCCTACGAGCAGTACTTC.

The chain has TRBV20-1 and TRBJ2-1; D remains unclear. The length of the CDR3 is 12 residues. Germline assignment: CDR1 DFQATT and CDR2 SNEGSKA (reference sequence). The CDR3 loop is CRLDLVGNEQFF. For the CDR3, the DNA is TGCAGGCTGGATTTGGTAGGCAATGAGCAGTTCTTC.

The rearrangement links TRBV7-2 to TRBJ2-7, with 7 bases that match TRBD1. Germline lookup yields CDR1 SGHTA and CDR2 FQGNSA. The trim removed 1 base at V and 1 base at J, leaving 7 bases unmatched. The CDR3 extends over 16 amino acids. The CDR3 region is CASSLGARTGSYEQYF. The CDR3 region has the DNA TGTGCCAGCAGCTTAGGAGCGCGGACAGGTTCCTACGAGCAGTACTTC. The variable domain in full, with the rest retrieved from reference TRBV7-2 and TRBJ2-7, is GAGVSQSPSNKVTEKGKDVELRCDPISGHTALYWYRQSLGQGLEFLIYFQGNSAPDKSGLPSDRFSAERTGGSVSTLTIQRTQQEDSAVYLCASSLGARTGSYEQYFGPGTRLTVT.

This clonotype was counted only a few times. The V call is TRBV7-8, the J call TRBJ2-1; the D is unclear. Trimming removed 1 base at V and 2 bases at J, with 12 bases between. The CDR3 contains 16 residues. The germline V gene has CDR1 SGHVS and CDR2 FQNEAQ. Here the CDR3 DNA reads TGTGCCAGCAGCTTAGTAGTGCTCCGGACCTACAATGAGCAGTTCTTC. Protein product: CASSLVVLRTYNEQFF.

This clonotype was seen many times. J is TRBJ2-5 and V is TRBV29-1; D is undetermined. The CDR3 is 13 residues long. Per germline, CDR1 SQVTM and CDR2 ANQGSEA. V lost 4 bases and J lost 6, with 15 bases in between. CDR3 DNA sequence: TGCAGCGTTGGTAGAGTGCTTAACCAGACCCAGTACTTC. It translates to CSVGRVLNQTQYF. Full variable domain (outside the CDR3, taken from reference TRBV29-1 and TRBJ2-5): SAVISQKPSRDICQRGTSLTIQCQVDSQVTMMFWYRQQPGQSLTLIATANQGSEATYESGFVIDKFPISRPNLTFSTLTVSNMSPEDSSIYLCSVGRVLNQTQYFGPGTRLLVL.

In this sample, this clonotype turned up many times. V gene TRBV7-2 combines with J gene TRBJ2-6; the D is unclear. Trimming shortened V by 5 bases and J by 0 bases, and 11 bases separated the two germline ends. This CDR3 comprises 16 residues. Germline V gene data show CDR1 as SGHTA and CDR2 as FQGNSA. This chain's CDR3 is CASSARGISGANVLTF. The CDR3 nucleotides read TGTGCCAGCAGCGCCAGAGGAATCTCTGGGGCCAACGTCCTGACTTTC. Supplemented by reference TRBV7-2 and TRBJ2-6, the full variable domain reads GAGVSQSPSNKVTEKGKDVELRCDPISGHTALYWYRQSLGQGLEFLIYFQGNSAPDKSGLPSDRFSAERTGGSVSTLTIQRTQQEDSAVYLCASSARGISGANVLTFGAGSRLTVL.

This clonotype was detected ten times or more. V gene TRBV20-1 combines with J gene TRBJ2-7; TRBD2 matches at 8 bases. The CDR3 is made up of 14 amino acids. Unmatched junction bases numbered 18, after V lost 5 bases and J lost 12 bases. Germline V lookup: CDR1 DFQATT, CDR2 SNEGSKA (reference sequence). The CDR3: CSAVSGTALIFPYF. The DNA of the CDR3 is TGCAGTGCTGTTAGCGGGACTGCCCTTATATTTCCGTACTTC.

This chain's CDR3 is CASSFTAGGDYGYTF. The CDR3 nucleotides read TGCGCCAGCAGCTTTACCGCAGGGGGGGACTATGGCTACACCTTC. V and J are TRBV5-1 and TRBJ1-2; 7 bases are shared with TRBD1. Germline trimming cut 2 bases from V and 3 bases from J; bases unmatched to any gene: 7. Looked up from germline, CDR1 is SGHRS and CDR2 is YFSETQ. This CDR3 has 15 residues.

The chain combines TRBV7-6 with TRBJ2-1; D not certain. The CDR3 runs 13 residues. Trimming pared 3 bases from V and 5 bases from J, leaving 8 bases between. Germline V gene sequence: CDR1 SGHVS, CDR2 FNYEAQ. The CDR3 region has the DNA TGTGCCAGCAGCTTTGTAGAGAACAATGAGCAGTTCTTC. Translation gives CASSFVENNEQFF.

This rearrangement joins TRBV7-6 to TRBJ2-1; D is undetermined. The CDR3 contains 15 residues. The germline V gene has CDR1 SGHVS and CDR2 FNYEAQ. V lost 0 bases to trimming and J lost 8 bases, with 14 bases between them. DNA of the CDR3: TGTGCCAGCAGCTTAGCCCCGAATATTGGGGATGAGCAGTTCTTC. Protein sequence: CASSLAPNIGDEQFF.